The clone carrying this T cell receptor beta chain was seen a few times. Its specificity is unknown. In TCRdb, the PCR reads were re-called with MiXCR into one record per CDR3 protein. The sample lists 15,000 to 20,000 distinct CDR3 sequences, approximately 65% occurring once. The sample originates from a study of vaccination and CD4 T cells after COVID-19. General study points: Median SARS-CoV-2-reactive clonotype numbers rose nonsignificantly, roughly 20 to 40.

Here the sequenced sample was CD4+ T cells from blood, taken before SARS-CoV-2 vaccination. The receptor comes from a human donor who had recovered from COVID-19.

CDR3 loop: CATSSVQGFDQPQHF. The DNA for the CDR3 is TGTGCCACCAGCAGTGTACAGGGGTTTGATCAGCCCCAGCATTTT. V and J are TRBV15 and TRBJ1-5; 7 bases are a match to TRBD1. From germline, CDR1 is LNHNV and CDR2 YYDKDF (reference sequence). The CDR3 is 15 amino acids. Trimming removed 3 bases from V and 5 bases from J; junction bases left unmatched: 7.